This record concerns one T cell receptor beta chain sequence. This record belongs to a study of blood T cell repertoires in COVID-19. Under the authors' procedure: Amplified reference gene primers provided the basis for estimating nucleated cell counts. Sequenced by immunoSEQ multiplex PCR; TCRdb stores in-frame clones only, minus some. V and J calls plus clone size are reproduced from that table; the DNA served to infer D and trimming. Of hundreds of thousands of clones detected, around nine tenths appear once; the ten largest clones hold approximately 1.6%. The sequence derives from a woman between 45 and 60 years old who had recovered from COVID-19. Input material: PBMCs or T cells enriched from blood (not recorded which).

The CDR3 sequence: CASLRDRGSYEQYF. The CDR3 region has the DNA TGTGCCAGCCTCCGGGACAGGGGATCCTACGAGCAGTACTTC. The gene calls are TRBV6-5 and TRBJ2-7; 10 nucleotides line up with TRBD1. Unmatched junction bases numbered 5, after V lost 8 bases and J lost 1 base. From germline, CDR1 is MNHEY and CDR2 SVGAGI. The CDR3 runs 14 residues.